This T cell receptor (beta chain) was recovered during a study of blood T cell repertoires in COVID-19. In the study's own analysis: Counts of nucleated cells, estimated from reference gene primer amplification, were obtained. Here immunoSEQ multiplex PCR was the method, and the copy in TCRdb shows in-frame clones only, minus some. V, J and clone size are those of that table, while D and trimming were read from the DNA. The data hold a few hundred thousand clones, with around 82% observed a single time. From germline, CDR1 is SGHRS and CDR2 YFSETQ. J gave up 3 bases and V 7 bases, and 4 bases lay outside the gene matches. The CDR3 runs 12 residues.

The chain uses TRBV5-1 and TRBJ2-7, with TRBD2 matching over 7 bases. What was sequenced was peripheral blood. The sequence was obtained from a woman aged 25-40 years who had recovered from COVID-19. CDR3: CASSWEGYEQYF. The CDR3 DNA reads TGCGCCAGCTCCTGGGAGGGCTACGAGCAGTACTTC.